The 15 T cell receptor beta chains in this list originate from one sample, sequenced in a study of beta chain features in type 1 diabetes. Notes on the study in general: Shorter TCRB CDR3s, moderately but significantly so, marked every one of the four CD4+ subsets in Type 1 diabetes patients.

These TCRs are of unknown antigen specificity. cDNA synthesis used the whole RNA isolate, giving expressed TCRB sequences. The method was immunoSEQ multiplex PCR; TCRdb's version includes in-frame clones alone and lacks a portion of them. The sample records under 200,000 clones, 10% being singletons. Sequencing was performed on central memory CD4+ T cells from blood. These receptors were taken from a young man with type 1 diabetes.

This clone was seen a few times. This sequence joins TRBV2 and TRBJ1-2; TRBD1 agrees at 8 bases. V was clipped by 8 bases and J by 2 bases; unmatched bases: 4. The germline gives CDR1 SNHLY, CDR2 FYNNEI. CDR3 length equals 13 residues. In nucleotides, the CDR3 is TGTGCCAGCGGACAGGGCGCGAACTATGGCTACACCTTC. Its protein is CASGQGANYGYTF. The variable domain in full, completed from reference TRBV2 and TRBJ1-2, reads EPEVTQTPSHQVTQMGQEVILRCVPISNHLYFYWYRQILGQKVEFLVSFYNNEISEKSEIFDDQFSVERPDGSNFTLKIRSTKLEDSAMYFCASGQGANYGYTFGSGTRLTVV.

The V gene is TRBV7-9, the J gene TRBJ2-2; a possible D gene is TRBD2 (6 bases). Trimming took off 2 bases at V and 1 base at J, with 8 bases between the two ends. The CDR3 is made up of 15 amino acids. Germline lookup yields CDR1 SEHNR and CDR2 FQNEAQ (reference sequence). Written as DNA, the CDR3 is TGTGCCAGCAGCTTATTTAGCGGGAACACCGGGGAGCTGTTTTTT. Protein sequence: CASSLFSGNTGELFF. Full variable domain (outside the CDR3, taken from reference TRBV7-9 and TRBJ2-2): DTGVSQNPRHKITKRGQNVTFRCDPISEHNRLYWYRQTLGQGPEFLTYFQNEAQLEKSRLLSDRFSAERPKGSFSTLEIQRTEQGDSAMYLCASSLFSGNTGELFFGEGSRLTVL.

The chain combines TRBV5-1 with TRBJ1-2; D may be TRBD1 (6 bases). Per germline, CDR1 SGHRS and CDR2 YFSETQ. This CDR3 comprises 15 residues. The V end was cut by 4 bases, the J end by 0 bases, with 13 bases between. CDR3 amino acids: CASSPPDRSNYGYTF. The CDR3 DNA sequence: TGCGCCAGCAGCCCCCCGGACAGATCTAACTATGGCTACACCTTC.

Only a few counts were recorded for this clone. The chain has TRBV7-9 and TRBJ2-3, with D hard to call. CDR1 and CDR2 from the germline V gene are SEHNR and FQNEAQ (reference sequence). The V and J ends lost 5 bases and 6 bases respectively, with 9 bases between them. The CDR3 sequence is 12 residues long. CDR3 bases: TGTGCCAGCAGCCATGGCTGGGATACGCAGTATTTT. This translates into CASSHGWDTQYF.

This chain joins TRBV7-9 and TRBJ2-1, with D unresolved. Trimming removed 2 bases at V and 9 bases at J, with 14 bases between. Germline CDR1 is SEHNR and CDR2 is FQNEAQ (reference sequence). The CDR3 covers 14 residues. The CDR3 nucleotides read TGTGCCAGCAGCTTAACAAGCGTAGAAGGTGAGCAGTTCTTC. It translates to CASSLTSVEGEQFF.

V and J are TRBV19 and TRBJ2-2, with 10 bases matching TRBD2. Trimming at V came to 6 bases and at J to 4 bases, leaving 5 bases not matched to a gene. Germline lookup yields CDR1 LNHDA and CDR2 SQIVND (reference sequence). The CDR3 loop spans 15 amino acids. The CDR3 region has the DNA TGTGCCAGTAGACCGCGGACTAGCGGCACCGGGGAGCTGTTTTTT. It codes for CASRPRTSGTGELFF.

This clone was observed a handful of times. This chain links TRBV5-1 with TRBJ1-2, with D hard to call. Deletions cut 5 bases from V and 8 bases from J, with 13 bases between. This CDR3 has 12 residues. In germline, CDR1 is SGHRS, CDR2 YFSETQ. CDR3 protein: CASRKAEEGYTF. The CDR3 DNA reads TGCGCCAGCAGAAAGGCTGAGGAAGGCTACACCTTC.

V and J are TRBV10-3 and TRBJ2-1; D unclear. Germline CDR1 is ENHRY and CDR2 is SYGVKD. CDR3 size: 12 residues. Trimming removed 6 bases at V and 7 bases at J, with 10 bases between. Here the CDR3 reads CAISPSSNEQFF. CDR3 in DNA: TGTGCCATCAGCCCCTCTAGTAATGAGCAGTTCTTC.

The V gene is TRBV14, the J gene TRBJ2-2; 8 bases align to TRBD2. Germline lookup yields CDR1 SGHDN and CDR2 FVKESK. The CDR3 loop spans 14 amino acids. Trimming removed 0 bases from V and 12 bases from J; junction bases left unmatched: 6. As DNA, the CDR3 is TGTGCCAGCAGCCAAGAGACGGGAGGGCTAAAGCTGTTTTTT. This encodes CASSQETGGLKLFF.

This clone has more than one count but fewer than ten. This chain uses TRBV4-3 with TRBJ2-3, with 7 bases aligning to TRBD2. With 0 bases clipped from V and 10 bases from J, the junction kept 7 bases outside the gene matches. The germline CDR1 and CDR2 sequences are LGHNA and YSLEER. The CDR3 contains 14 residues. The CDR3 nucleotides read TGCGCCAGCAGCCAAGATTTCGAGGGAGGGGCGCAGTATTTT. It encodes CASSQDFEGGAQYF.

V is TRBV29-1 and J is TRBJ1-2, with D perhaps TRBD1 (5 bases). This CDR3 spans 12 amino acids. The germline V gene encodes CDR1 SQVTM and CDR2 ANQGSEA. Trimming shortened V by 6 bases and J by 6 bases, and 14 bases separated the two germline ends. CDR3 loop: CSVGAREDGYTF. CDR3 nucleotide sequence: TGCAGCGTAGGGGCCAGGGAGGATGGCTACACCTTC.

This chain joins TRBV5-1 and TRBJ2-1; 9 nucleotides agree with TRBD2. From germline, CDR1 is SGHRS and CDR2 YFSETQ. V trimming: 4 bases; J trimming: 7 bases; junction bases outside the gene matches: 15. There are 17 residues in the CDR3. The CDR3 is CASSVPTSGATGNEQFF. Written as DNA, the CDR3 is TGCGCCAGCAGCGTTCCGACTAGCGGAGCCACCGGAAATGAGCAGTTCTTC.

The chain has TRBV5-1 and TRBJ2-1; D is unresolved. Trimming left V 3 bases short and J 0 bases short, with 7 bases between. The CDR3 runs to 14 residues. Germline CDR1 and CDR2: SGHRS and YFSETQ. Here the CDR3 reads CASSWSSSYNEQFF. The CDR3 DNA follows: TGCGCCAGCAGCTGGTCGAGCTCCTACAATGAGCAGTTCTTC. The full variable domain, its missing parts supplied by reference TRBV5-1 and TRBJ2-1, is KAGVTQTPRYLIKTRGQQVTLSCSPISGHRSVSWYQQTPGQGLQFLFEYFSETQRNKGNFPGRFSGRQFSNSRSEMNVSTLELGDSALYLCASSWSSSYNEQFFGPGTRLTVL.

This clone has a handful of counts. The gene calls are TRBV4-1 and TRBJ1-1; TRBD1 might be the D (6 bases). CDR1 and CDR2 from the germline V gene are MGHRA and YSYEKL. Trimming took 4 bases from V and 5 from J, leaving 17 bases between them. The CDR3 loop spans 15 amino acids. The CDR3 DNA follows: TGCGCCAGCAGCCCAAGTACCATACAGGGAACTGAAGCTTTCTTT. Translated: CASSPSTIQGTEAFF.

This clone came up a few times. The chain carries TRBV29-1 and TRBJ2-1; TRBD2 matches at 11 bases. The length of the CDR3 is 17 residues. Germline-derived CDR1 and CDR2 are SQVTM and ANQGSEA. Trimming at V came to 7 bases and at J to 0 bases, leaving 11 bases not matched to a gene. CDR3 sequence (DNA): TGCAGCGCTAAAACTAGCGGGAGTTGGAGCTCCTACAATGAGCAGTTCTTC. This gives the protein CSAKTSGSWSSYNEQFF.